The 27 T cell receptor beta chains presented below share a single source sample, sequenced in a study of spatial heterogeneity in lung cancer. A single record per CDR3 protein comes from TCRdb applying MiXCR to the 5' RACE reads. The table has tens of thousands of distinct CDR3 sequences, approximately 12% seen once. As to time point: blood at routine non-recurrence follow-up after resection. The sequencing used PBMCs, collected at follow-up. The source of these receptors is a male donor with early-stage non-small cell lung cancer.

This rearrangement joins TRBV7-9 to TRBJ2-7; D call uncertain. The CDR3 spans 14 residues. Trimming shortened V by 5 bases and J by 0 bases, and 11 bases separated the two germline ends. Germline V lookup: CDR1 SEHNR, CDR2 FQNEAQ (reference sequence). In nucleotides, the CDR3 is TGTGCCAGCAGCCCCGTGTCATACTCCTACGAGCAGTACTTC. It yields the protein CASSPVSYSYEQYF.

V and J are TRBV20-1 and TRBJ2-5; TRBD1 matches 8 bases. Germline CDR1 reads DFQATT; CDR2 reads SNEGSKA (reference sequence). V lost 5 bases, J lost 1 base, and 9 bases stayed unmatched. This CDR3 has 15 amino acids. CDR3 sequence: CSAWRAGGPQETQYF. The CDR3 DNA reads TGCAGTGCTTGGCGGGCAGGGGGCCCCCAAGAGACCCAGTACTTC.

The chain has TRBV12-3 or TRBV12-4 and TRBJ2-1; TRBD2 aligns across 7 bases. J was trimmed by 0 bases and V by 3 bases; bases with no gene match: 5. CDR3 length equals 16 residues. The CDR3 bases are TGTGCCAGCAGTTTTGGCGGGGGTACCTCCTACAATGAGCAGTTCTTC. Protein product: CASSFGGGTSYNEQFF.

The chain links TRBV7-8 to TRBJ2-5; TRBD2 agrees at 8 bases. Looked up from germline, CDR1 is SGHVS and CDR2 is FQNEAQ. The V and J ends lost 2 bases and 2 bases, in that order; junction bases with no gene match: 7. CDR3 size: 16 residues. In DNA form, the CDR3 reads TGTGCCAGCAGCTTAAGGAGCGGGAGAGGGCAAGAGACCCAGTACTTC. Protein: CASSLRSGRGQETQYF. Full variable domain (missing parts from reference TRBV7-8 and TRBJ2-5): GAGVSQSPRYKVAKRGQDVALRCDPISGHVSLFWYQQALGQGPEFLTYFQNEAQLDKSGLPSDRFFAERPEGSVSTLKIQRTQQEDSAVYLCASSLRSGRGQETQYFGPGTRLLVL.

This clonotype was seen a handful of times. The V gene is TRBV7-2, the J gene TRBJ2-5; no clear D gene. This CDR3 region has 13 residues. Germline-derived CDR1 and CDR2 are SGHTA and FQGNSA. Trimming took 3 bases from V and 2 from J, leaving 7 bases between them. CDR3: CASSFARQETQYF. The CDR3 coding sequence is TGTGCCAGCAGCTTTGCCAGGCAAGAGACCCAGTACTTC.

This clonotype occurred many times. The J gene is TRBJ1-4, the V gene TRBV20-1; 10 nucleotides match TRBD1. CDR1 is DFQATT, CDR2 SNEGSKA, per germline (reference sequence). The junction had 8 bases not matched to a gene; V was cut back by 5 bases and J by 2 bases. There are 16 residues in the CDR3. CDR3 sequence: CSARQGARKTNEKLFF. The DNA for the CDR3 is TGCAGTGCTCGACAGGGGGCGCGTAAGACTAATGAAAAACTGTTTTTT.

Ten or more counts support this clonotype. DNA for the CDR3: TGTGCCAGCAGTTTAGTTCAGGGGAGAACAGATACGCAGTATTTT. Amino acids: CASSLVQGRTDTQYF. This chain connects TRBV12-3 or TRBV12-4 to TRBJ2-3; D is perhaps TRBD1 (6 bases). V dropped 1 base and J dropped 3 bases, with 11 bases sitting between them. The CDR3 covers 15 residues.

The chain recombines TRBV7-3 with TRBJ2-1, with no clear D. CDR3 length equals 15 residues. Per germline, CDR1 SGHTA and CDR2 FQGTGA. Trimming removed 1 base from V and 6 bases from J, with 13 bases in between. In DNA form, the CDR3 reads TGTGCCAGCAGCTTAATCGTGGCCACACGCAATGAGCAGTTCTTC. Its protein product is CASSLIVATRNEQFF.

There are many counts of this clonotype. This rearrangement joins TRBV20-1 to TRBJ2-5; D is perhaps TRBD1 (5 bases). V shed 0 bases and J shed 5 bases, with 13 bases lying between them. CDR1 and CDR2 from the germline V gene are DFQATT and SNEGSKA (reference sequence). CDR3 length: 14 residues. The CDR3 DNA is TGCAGTGCTAGAGATTCCAGGGTTGGTGAGACCCAGTACTTC. It encodes CSARDSRVGETQYF.

This clonotype was recorded at least ten times. This CDR3 reads CASSLVKQTDTQYF. The CDR3 nucleotides are TGTGCCAGCAGCTTAGTGAAGCAAACAGATACGCAGTATTTT. This chain connects TRBV7-2 to TRBJ2-3; D remains unclear. The CDR3 length is 14 residues. V was clipped by 1 base and J by 3 bases, with 8 bases between them. CDR1 and CDR2 (germline): SGHTA, FQGNSA. Filled out from reference TRBV7-2 and TRBJ2-3, the complete variable domain reads GAGVSQSPSNKVTEKGKDVELRCDPISGHTALYWYRQSLGQGLEFLIYFQGNSAPDKSGLPSDRFSAERTGGSVSTLTIQRTQQEDSAVYLCASSLVKQTDTQYFGPGTRLTVL.

The genes are TRBV12-3 or TRBV12-4 and TRBJ2-1, with 8 positions matching TRBD2. Germline trimming cut 6 bases from V and 5 bases from J; bases unmatched to any gene: 3. The CDR3 covers 13 residues. CDR3: CASRGTSNNEQFF. Here the CDR3 DNA reads TGTGCCAGCAGAGGGACTAGTAACAATGAGCAGTTCTTC.

This clonotype was seen ten or more times. The chain couples TRBV12-3 or TRBV12-4 to TRBJ2-1; D not certain. Trimming took 7 bases from V and 0 from J, leaving 16 bases between them. The CDR3 contains 16 residues. Here the CDR3 reads CASTPPTSSSYNEQFF. In nucleotides, the CDR3 is TGTGCCAGCACCCCTCCTACCTCCAGCTCCTACAATGAGCAGTTCTTC.

This clonotype was picked up many times. V gene TRBV7-9 combines with J gene TRBJ2-7; D remains unclear. This CDR3 comprises 15 residues. Germline values: CDR1 SEHNR, CDR2 FQNEAQ (reference sequence). With 5 bases removed from V and 0 bases from J, the gap between germline ends came to 14 bases. In nucleotides, the CDR3 is TGTGCCAGCAGCCCTTCCCTACGGAGCTCCTACGAGCAGTACTTC. Protein: CASSPSLRSSYEQYF.

The sample holds many counts of this clonotype. This chain uses TRBV7-9 with TRBJ2-7, with 14 bases fitting TRBD2. Germline V gene sequence: CDR1 SEHNR, CDR2 FQNEAQ (reference sequence). J was trimmed by 4 bases and V by 2 bases; bases with no gene match: 7. The CDR3 length is 17 residues. The CDR3: CASSLISGLAGGYEQYF. CDR3 nucleotide sequence: TGTGCCAGCAGCTTAATTTCCGGACTAGCGGGGGGATACGAGCAGTACTTC. Together with reference TRBV7-9 and TRBJ2-7, the CDR3 gives the full variable domain: DTGVSQNPRHKITKRGQNVTFRCDPISEHNRLYWYRQTLGQGPEFLTYFQNEAQLEKSRLLSDRFSAERPKGSFSTLEIQRTEQGDSAMYLCASSLISGLAGGYEQYFGPGTRLTVT.

This clonotype occurred many times. The chain recombines TRBV4-3 with TRBJ1-4, with unresolved D. The length of the CDR3 is 15 residues. CDR1 LGHNA and CDR2 YSLEER come from the germline V gene. V was trimmed by 1 base and J by 0 bases, leaving 6 bases between them. The CDR3 nucleotides are TGCGCCAGCAGCCAAGGTTTAACAACTAATGAAAAACTGTTTTTT. Its protein product is CASSQGLTTNEKLFF.

This clonotype was seen a handful of times. The genes are TRBV19 and TRBJ2-2; 9 nucleotides align to TRBD1. The CDR3 has 14 residues. Per germline, CDR1 LNHDA and CDR2 SQIVND (reference sequence). Trimming took 6 bases from V and 7 from J; bases not matched to a gene: 6. The CDR3, as DNA: TGTGCCAGTAGACCGGGACAGGGCTTCGGGGAGCTGTTTTTT. It translates to CASRPGQGFGELFF. The full variable domain, in which reference TRBV19 and TRBJ2-2 provide the parts outside the CDR3, is DGGITQSPKYLFRKEGQNVTLSCEQNLNHDAMYWYRQDPGQGLRLIYYSQIVNDFQKGDIAEGYSVSREKKESFPLTVTSAQKNPTAFYLCASRPGQGFGELFFGEGSRLTVL.

The chain is built from TRBV7-3 and TRBJ2-3; 8 nucleotides match TRBD2. The CDR3 is made up of 15 amino acids. Germline-derived CDR1 and CDR2 are SGHTA and FQGTGA. V lost 3 bases and J lost 5; bases outside the gene matches: 7. The DNA for the CDR3 is TGTGCCAGCAGCTTGAACAGCGGGGGAGGAGATACGCAGTATTTT. It encodes CASSLNSGGGDTQYF.

This clonotype occurred many times. V is TRBV6-2 or TRBV6-3 and J is TRBJ1-2, with D possibly TRBD1 on 6 matching bases. Per germline, CDR1 MNHEY and CDR2 SVGEGT. CDR3 length: 13 amino acids. Trimming cost V 7 bases and J 7 bases, with 16 bases left between them. The CDR3 region is CASKIRTDSGYTF. The CDR3 coding sequence is TGTGCCAGCAAAATTCGGACAGACTCTGGCTACACCTTC.

The rearrangement links TRBV6-5 to TRBJ1-5; 10 bases line up with TRBD1. V dropped 6 bases and J dropped 5; count of bases not matched to a gene: 4. Per germline, CDR1 MNHEY and CDR2 SVGAGI. This CDR3 has 14 amino acids. The CDR3 DNA is TGTGCCAGCAGACAGGACAGGGGGTATCAGCCCCAGCATTTT. This encodes CASRQDRGYQPQHF.

This clonotype appeared many times. The chain is built from TRBV21-1 and TRBJ2-5. TRBV21-1 is listed as a pseudogene. This CDR3 spans 15 amino acids. The CDR3, as DNA: TGTGCCAGCAGCAAAGAGGTCAGGCCGGAAGAGACCCAGTACTTC. Translating it yields CASSKEVRPEETQYF.

This chain links TRBV7-1 with TRBJ2-6, with D uncertain. TRBV7-1 is given ORF status, its function remaining uncertain. This CDR3 is 17 amino acids long. V lost 5 bases and J 1 base, leaving 15 bases between the germline ends. The CDR3 nucleotides are TGTGCCAGCAGCCCCCTTGTGAGGAGATCTGGGGCCAACGTCCTGACTTTC. Protein product: CASSPLVRRSGANVLTF.

This clonotype was picked up many times. J is TRBJ1-1 and V is TRBV5-1; D not resolved. Between the trimmed V and J ends, which lost 7 bases and 1 base, there was a span of 17 bases. Germline values: CDR1 SGHRS, CDR2 YFSETQ. There are 15 residues in the CDR3. As DNA, the CDR3 is TGCGCCAGCGGAGCGAGTTTCGGGCCGAACACTGAAGCTTTCTTT. It codes for CASGASFGPNTEAFF.

This clonotype came up many times. The chain couples TRBV2 to TRBJ2-3; 10 positions match TRBD2. With 0 bases clipped from V and 9 bases from J, the junction kept 9 bases outside the gene matches. Germline V gene sequence: CDR1 SNHLY, CDR2 FYNNEI. The CDR3 is 16 amino acids. CDR3 loop: CASSEAASGGGGTQYF. The CDR3 DNA reads as TGTGCCAGCAGTGAAGCGGCTAGCGGGGGAGGTGGAACGCAGTATTTT.

This clonotype was observed at least ten times. The CDR3 bases are TGTGCCAGCAGCTTCCGACAGGGTAGCACAGATACGCAGTATTTT. Its translation is CASSFRQGSTDTQYF. This chain uses TRBV7-2 with TRBJ2-3; 7 nucleotides align to TRBD1. V trimming: 3 bases; J trimming: 0 bases; junction bases outside the gene matches: 3. The CDR3 runs to 15 residues. CDR1 is SGHTA and CDR2 is FQGNSA in the germline V gene.

The table lists this clonotype with a few counts. V usage is TRBV5-1 and J usage is TRBJ2-1; possibly TRBD1 for D (6 bases). This CDR3 has 14 amino acids. The V gene lost 4 bases and the J gene lost 12 bases, with 20 bases spanning the gap. CDR1 and CDR2 from the germline V gene are SGHRS and YFSETQ. CDR3 in amino acids: CASSPQLQGPPQFF. The CDR3 DNA follows: TGCGCCAGCAGCCCTCAGTTGCAGGGGCCGCCGCAGTTCTTC.

The chain uses TRBV12-3 or TRBV12-4 and TRBJ2-1; tentatively, D is TRBD1 or TRBD2 (5 bases each). Deletions cut 3 bases from V and 6 bases from J, with 15 bases between. The CDR3 loop spans 15 amino acids. CDR3 DNA: TGTGCCAGCAGTTTGACGGGCGCAGGGAGCAATGAGCAGTTCTTC. Its protein product is CASSLTGAGSNEQFF.

Many counts were recorded for this clonotype. The rearrangement links TRBV7-2 to TRBJ1-4; D ambiguous. Germline assignment: CDR1 SGHTA and CDR2 FQGNSA. Trimming took off 0 bases at V and 2 bases at J, with 7 bases between the two ends. CDR3 length: 15 amino acids. CDR3 nucleotides: TGTGCCAGCAGCTTAGCGGCACGGACTAATGAAAAACTGTTTTTT. Amino acid sequence: CASSLAARTNEKLFF.